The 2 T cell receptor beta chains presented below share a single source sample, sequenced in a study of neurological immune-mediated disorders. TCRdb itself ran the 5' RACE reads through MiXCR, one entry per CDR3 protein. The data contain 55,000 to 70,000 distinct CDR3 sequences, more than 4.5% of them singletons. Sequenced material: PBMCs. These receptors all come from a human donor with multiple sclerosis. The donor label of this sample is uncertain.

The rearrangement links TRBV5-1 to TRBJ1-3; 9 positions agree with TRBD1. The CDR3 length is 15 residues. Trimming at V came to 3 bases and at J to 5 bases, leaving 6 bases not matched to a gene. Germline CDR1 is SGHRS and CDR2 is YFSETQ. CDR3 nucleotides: TGCGCCAGCAGCTGGACCGGGACAGGGAGAAACACCATATATTTT. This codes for CASSWTGTGRNTIYF.

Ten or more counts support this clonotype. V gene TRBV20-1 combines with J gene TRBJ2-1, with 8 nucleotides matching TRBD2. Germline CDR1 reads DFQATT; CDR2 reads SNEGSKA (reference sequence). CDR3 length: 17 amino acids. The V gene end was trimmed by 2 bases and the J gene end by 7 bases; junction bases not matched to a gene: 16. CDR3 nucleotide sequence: TGCAGTGCTAGACCGACGGGACGGGGGGGTTCGGTGAATGAGCAGTTCTTC. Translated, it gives CSARPTGRGGSVNEQFF.